This entry is about one TCR beta chain. Its antigen has not been determined. A read error may account for a junction end that differs from germline. The germline V gene sets CDR1 to SGHDN and CDR2 to FVKESK. The cysteine opens and the phenylalanine closes a CDR3 of 12 amino acids. The entry retains the CDR3 DNA only, 36 bases that are in frame from base 1. The record originates from a study of tumor-infiltrating lymphocytes in primary liver carcinoma (dated by TCRdb to about 2017). Some background on the complete study: Of the five patients, three men and two women aged 30 to 69 years, four had hepatocellular carcinoma and one had combined HCC and intrahepatic cholangiocarcinoma. The five patients had tumors of stage T1-T3 N0M0, with maximum diameters ranging from roughly 4.2 to 10 cm. Each sample produced roughly 3.65 to 7.13 million productive TCRbeta reads, and read depth showed no significant difference between tissue types. TCRbeta repertoire sequencing, expression microarrays and whole-exome sequencing were combined in the study across five regions of each liver tumor, with adjacent normal tissue and blood also included. A total of 35 or so specimens from 5 patients underwent TCRbeta repertoire sequencing, comprising around 25 tumor regions, 5 adjacent noncancerous liver tissues and 5 peripheral blood samples. To link TCRbeta repertoire diversity with the local molecular phenotype, the 25 or so tumor region samples were profiled using Agilent mRNA microarrays. High reproducibility was observed for the technical replicate repertoires, with mean shared-clone rates approximately 0.92 and correlation coefficients above 0.95.

A constant-region primer and ProtoScript II reverse transcriptase were used to reverse-transcribe TCRbeta-specific cDNA from roughly 480 ng total RNA. Construction of the TCRbeta libraries relied on three nested rounds of multiplex PCR, following a slightly modified ARM-PCR procedure. Multiplex TRBV1-TRBV30 forward primers and a Cbeta reverse primer were used in the first two PCR rounds, each of which was run for around 9 cycles. Sample barcodes and Illumina adapters were added in a final 25-cycle PCR with Deep VentR polymerase. Before sequencing, amplicons of 200-500 bp were purified from gel using a QIAquick gel extraction kit. TCRbeta amplicons were sequenced on an Illumina HiSeq 2500 with 250-bp paired-end reads. As for how the authors treated the data: Trimmomatic v0.33 was used to quality-trim the reads, and FLASH v1.2.11 was used to merge paired reads so that full CDR3 sequences could be recovered. MiGEC v1.2.1b assigned V, D and J germline segments to the rearranged TCRbeta sequences. Clonotype statistics and Shannon-Wiener diversity indices were calculated with VDJtools v1.0.0. Except for diversity analysis, only the 250 most abundant clonotypes of each sample were used in subsequent analyses to reduce sampling bias. TCRdb trimmed public reads at Q25 via fastp, called clones via MiXCR and kept in-frame beta chains. Entries are consolidated by CDR3 protein sequence, retaining the most common genes and DNA. These V and J calls derive from TCRdb rather than the authors' analysis. Counted in this sample were 70,000 to 95,000 distinct CDR3 sequences; roughly two thirds of them appeared once. Jointly, the top ten make up roughly 25% of the sample.

Broader findings and caveats from the paper: With just 4 to 6 patients in the study, the authors point out that the findings should be validated in a larger study. Only about 7-24% of top clones were present in all five regions of a tumor, suggesting spatial heterogeneity of tumor-infiltrating T cells. Because sequencing covered only the TCR beta chain and unpaired alpha chains were not captured, true repertoire diversity is likely underestimated. Consistent with antigen-driven expansion, pairs of tumor regions showed higher repertoire overlap (mean about 36%) than either tumor-adjacent pairs (approximately 17%) or tumor-blood pairs (approximately 14%). Since the samples were bulk and unsorted, there was no way to compare CD4+ and CD8+ T cell repertoires. A significantly larger repertoire fraction was made up by the top 250 clones in tumors than in blood (p = 0.039).

Total RNA and DNA were co-extracted without cell sorting from 20-30 mg of bulk tissue using the AllPrep DNA/RNA mini kit. Roughly 5 patients with histopathologically diagnosed primary liver carcinoma underwent surgical resection in China between late 2015 and March 2016. Patients had chronic HBV infection and were treatment-naive at sampling. Five spatially separated regions were sampled per tumor: superior, inferior, left-lateral and right-lateral poles, plus the tumor centre. More than 80% viable tumor cells were found by histology in every tumor sample. Each fresh piece of tumor and adjacent tissue was cut in two, with one half stored in RNAlater at -80 degrees C and the other half sent for histology.

The sequenced sample consisted of liver tumor tissue from sampling region 4. The cell subset or site label on this specimen signifies: tumor region T4, right-lateral pole. This clonotype was obtained from a man aged 35 to 55 with primary liver carcinoma and hepatitis B virus infection. The chain links TRBV14 with TRBJ1-1; the D gene cannot be named for sure. The nucleotide sequence reads TGTACCAGAAGCCAAGACCGGACTGAAGCTTTCTTT. Translation gives CTRSQDRTEAFF.